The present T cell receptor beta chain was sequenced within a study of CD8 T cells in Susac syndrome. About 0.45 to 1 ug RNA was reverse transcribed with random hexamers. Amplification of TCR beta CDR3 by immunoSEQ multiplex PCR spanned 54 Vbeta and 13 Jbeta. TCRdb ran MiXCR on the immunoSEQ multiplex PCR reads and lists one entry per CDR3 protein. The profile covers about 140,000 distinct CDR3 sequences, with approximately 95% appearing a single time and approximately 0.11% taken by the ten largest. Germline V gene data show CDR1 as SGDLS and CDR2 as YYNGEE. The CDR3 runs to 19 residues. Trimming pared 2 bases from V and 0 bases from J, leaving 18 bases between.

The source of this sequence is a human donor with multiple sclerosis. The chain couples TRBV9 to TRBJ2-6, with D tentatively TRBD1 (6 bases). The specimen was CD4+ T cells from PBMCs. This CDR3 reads CASSVQQGTRSSGANVLTF. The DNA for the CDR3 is TGTGCCAGCAGCGTTCAGCAAGGGACAAGAAGCTCTGGGGCCAACGTCCTGACTTTC.